This TCR beta chain was found in a study of OX40 agonist ivuxolimab in advanced cancers. On the study more broadly: Those treated in dose escalation had hepatocellular carcinoma, melanoma, renal cell cancer or head and neck cancer. Participants averaged around 60 years of age (range about 23 to 80) and were less than 85% male. Partial responses, seen in three patients, involved one hepatocellular carcinoma and two cutaneous melanomas. Whole-study results and caveats: At doses 0.1 to 3.0 mg/kg, CD4+ and CD8+ clones expanded.

The CDR3 extends over 15 amino acids. J lost 4 bases, V lost 4 bases, and 4 bases had no gene match. The germline gives CDR1 SGHNT, CDR2 YYREEE (reference sequence). Libraries were prepared by immunoSEQ multiplex PCR; TCRdb keeps only in-frame clonotypes and omits some of them. The data contain tens of thousands of clones, 80% to 90% of them seen just once; the ten biggest clones take up about 2%. To note about this clone: What it binds is unknown.

The sequence came from an adult with an advanced solid tumor such as melanoma, head and neck, liver or kidney cancer. The rearrangement uses TRBV5-4 and TRBJ2-5; 13 nucleotides line up with TRBD2. The starting material was CD4+ or CD8+ T cells sorted from blood, obtained in a trial of the OX40 agonist ivuxolimab. Here the CDR3 DNA reads TGTGCCAGCAGCCTGACTAGCGGGGGGATAGAGACCCAGTACTTC. This translates into CASSLTSGGIETQYF.